A single sample gave rise to the 3 T cell receptor beta chains below, sequenced in a study of beta chain features in type 1 diabetes. The authors reverse transcribed all of the isolated RNA, so sequencing captured expressed TCRB transcripts. TCRdb keeps only in-frame clones here, not all; method: immunoSEQ multiplex PCR. Of 600,000 or so clones listed, around 12% are singletons. General study findings and limits: TCRB CDR3s from Type 1 diabetes patients were moderately but significantly shorter in all four CD4+ subsets.

Their recognized antigens are unknown. Material: naive CD4+ T cells from blood. All receptors come from a young man with type 1 diabetes.

V and J are TRBV4-3 and TRBJ1-2; 7 bases line up with TRBD1. Germline V gene sequence: CDR1 LGHNA, CDR2 YSLEER. This CDR3 contains 15 residues. With 0 bases clipped from V and 4 bases from J, the junction kept 5 bases outside the gene matches. CDR3 coding DNA: TGCGCCAGCAGCCAAGATAGGTCAGGGGGCTATGGCTACACCTTC. This codes for CASSQDRSGGYGYTF.

This chain joins TRBV28 and TRBJ2-7; a possible D gene is TRBD2 (6 bases). CDR1 and CDR2 (germline): MDHEN, SYDVKM. Trimming removed 6 bases at V and 7 bases at J, with 22 bases between. The CDR3 is 15 residues long. The DNA for the CDR3 is TGTGCCAGCAGCCCCTCCGGGACCCCCGGGAGAGAGCAGTACTTC. Its protein product is CASSPSGTPGREQYF.

The chain recombines TRBV4-3 with TRBJ2-7; D may be TRBD1 (6 bases). Germline values: CDR1 LGHNA, CDR2 YSLEER. Deletions cut 2 bases from V and 7 bases from J, with 21 bases between. This CDR3 has 16 amino acids. Here the CDR3 DNA reads TGCGCCAGCAGCCAATCCGGGACGTCCAGGGGCTTGGAGCAGTACTTC. Amino acid sequence: CASSQSGTSRGLEQYF.